These 3 T cell receptor beta chains came from one sample sequenced in a study of Tregs in tolerant kidney transplant recipients. The data were produced by immunoSEQ multiplex PCR, yet TCRdb's version contains in-frame clones alone and is incomplete. The table shows about 120,000 clones, with around 91% occurring only once. The sequencing sample was made of CD4+ T cells from blood. The source is a human donor in good health.

The genes are TRBV27 and TRBJ1-5; D call uncertain. V was trimmed by 3 bases and J by 6 bases, leaving 12 bases between them. Germline loops: CDR1 MNHEY, CDR2 SMNVEV (reference sequence). There are 14 residues in the CDR3. The CDR3 coding sequence is TGTGCCAGCAGTTTGCGGAGGAACATTCAGCCCCAGCATTTT. Its protein product is CASSLRRNIQPQHF.

This chain connects TRBV18 to TRBJ2-7; 10 nucleotides agree with TRBD1. The CDR3 covers 20 residues. In germline, CDR1 is KGHSH, CDR2 LQKENI. The V gene end was trimmed by 3 bases and the J gene end by 2 bases; junction bases not matched to a gene: 19. In nucleotides, the CDR3 is TGTGCCAGCTCACCCGATAGCCGGGACAGGGGATCCCTAAGCCCCTACGAGCAGTACTTC. Amino acids: CASSPDSRDRGSLSPYEQYF.

The chain has TRBV5-1 and TRBJ1-1; 8 positions agree with TRBD1. V shed 3 bases, J shed 3 bases, and the junction held 7 bases outside the gene matches. Germline lookup yields CDR1 SGHRS and CDR2 YFSETQ. The CDR3 is 15 amino acids. The CDR3 bases are TGCGCCAGCAGCTCCCCCGACAGGGGTCACACTGAAGCTTTCTTT. Its translation: CASSSPDRGHTEAFF.